Listed here are 10 T cell receptor beta chains from one sample, sequenced in a study of T-cell memory formation after mild COVID-19. TCRdb recomputed calls from the 5' RACE reads with MiXCR, one row per CDR3 protein. The sample lists 500,000 to 600,000 distinct CDR3 sequences, approximately 18% occurring once. Source material: PBMCs or a T cell subset sorted from them (not recorded which). The origin of the receptors is an adult woman who had mild COVID-19 (a few samples of this study predate the infection). Cell type and time point are not known.

The table lists this clonotype with a few counts. The V gene is TRBV4-3, the J gene TRBJ2-1; the match to TRBD2 covers 15 bases. This CDR3 comprises 16 residues. V lost 0 bases, J lost 13 bases, and 7 bases stayed unmatched. The V gene's germline CDR1 is LGHNA and CDR2 YSLEER. The CDR3 loop is CASSQEFGTSGRTQFF. CDR3 nucleotides: TGCGCCAGCAGCCAAGAATTTGGGACTAGCGGGAGGACCCAGTTCTTC.

In its sample, this clonotype was seen a few times. V is TRBV12-3 or TRBV12-4 and J is TRBJ2-2, with D possibly TRBD1 on 5 matching bases. The CDR3 covers 15 residues. Trimming cost V 7 bases and J 0 bases, with 12 bases left between them. The CDR3: CASNIRAANTGELFF. As DNA, the CDR3 is TGTGCCAGCAACATCAGGGCCGCGAACACCGGGGAGCTGTTTTTT.

This clonotype was detected a few times. This chain connects TRBV9 to TRBJ2-1, with a weak D call TRBD2 (7 bases). Germline values: CDR1 SGDLS, CDR2 YYNGEE. V was pared by 0 bases and J by 0 bases, with 16 bases between. This CDR3 is 18 amino acids long. The CDR3 nucleotides are TGTGCCAGCAGCGTAGGGGGAGGGGGACTACCCTCCTACAATGAGCAGTTCTTC. Translating gives CASSVGGGGLPSYNEQFF.

This clonotype was detected ten times or more. The rearrangement uses TRBV6-5 and TRBJ2-3, with D uncertain. Trimming took off 1 base at V and 5 bases at J, with 4 bases between the two ends. Looked up from germline, CDR1 is MNHEY and CDR2 is SVGAGI. The CDR3 extends over 12 amino acids. The CDR3 here is CASSYYGDTQYF. Here the CDR3 DNA reads TGTGCCAGCAGTTACTATGGAGATACGCAGTATTTT.

This clonotype was found a few times. The J gene is TRBJ1-2, the V gene TRBV15; D uncertain. This CDR3 spans 13 amino acids. Trimming took 5 bases from V and 4 from J, leaving 11 bases between them. CDR1 is LNHNV and CDR2 is YYDKDF in the germline V gene (reference sequence). The CDR3, as DNA: TGTGCCACCAGCGCACAGAGGAGCTATGGCTACACCTTC. It specifies CATSAQRSYGYTF.

This chain uses TRBV29-1 with TRBJ2-3, with D possibly TRBD2 on 7 matching bases. V dropped 7 bases and J dropped 0 bases, with 14 bases sitting between them. In germline, CDR1 is SQVTM, CDR2 ANQGSEA. CDR3 length: 14 residues. The CDR3 DNA reads TGCAGCGGGGAGGCGGGGGCCAGCACAGATACGCAGTATTTT. This encodes CSGEAGASTDTQYF.

The chain carries TRBV5-1 and TRBJ2-5, with D maybe TRBD1 (5 bases). The germline gives CDR1 SGHRS, CDR2 YFSETQ. Trimming removed 1 base from V and 4 bases from J, with 11 bases in between. This CDR3 has 14 amino acids. This CDR3 is CASSLIGQGETQYF. In DNA, the CDR3 is TGCGCCAGCAGCTTGATCGGCCAGGGAGAGACCCAGTACTTC.

This clonotype has a handful of counts. The chain couples TRBV7-9 to TRBJ2-7, with D possibly TRBD2 on 5 matching bases. Trimming cost V 3 bases and J 10 bases, with 10 bases left between them. Germline V gene data show CDR1 as SEHNR and CDR2 as FQNEAQ (reference sequence). The CDR3 runs to 11 residues. The DNA for the CDR3 is TGTGCCAGCAGCTTCGGCGGGCCCCAGTACTTC. It yields the protein CASSFGGPQYF.

In its sample, this clonotype was seen a few times. The rearrangement uses TRBV9 and TRBJ1-5, with a possible D match to TRBD1 (5 bases). In germline, CDR1 is SGDLS, CDR2 YYNGEE. This CDR3 has 15 amino acids. V was trimmed by 0 bases and J by 4 bases, leaving 11 bases between them. In DNA form, the CDR3 reads TGTGCCAGCAGCGTAGGCGGGGGGGAAAATCAGCCCCAGCATTTT. Protein sequence: CASSVGGGENQPQHF.

This sequence joins TRBV7-9 and TRBJ1-1; the match to TRBD1 covers 8 bases. J gave up 7 bases and V 2 bases, and 6 bases lay outside the gene matches. The CDR3 consists of 14 residues. From germline, CDR1 is SEHNR and CDR2 FQNEAQ (reference sequence). DNA of the CDR3: TGTGCCAGCAGCTTACCAAACAGGGGGGATGAAGCTTTCTTT. Translating it yields CASSLPNRGDEAFF.